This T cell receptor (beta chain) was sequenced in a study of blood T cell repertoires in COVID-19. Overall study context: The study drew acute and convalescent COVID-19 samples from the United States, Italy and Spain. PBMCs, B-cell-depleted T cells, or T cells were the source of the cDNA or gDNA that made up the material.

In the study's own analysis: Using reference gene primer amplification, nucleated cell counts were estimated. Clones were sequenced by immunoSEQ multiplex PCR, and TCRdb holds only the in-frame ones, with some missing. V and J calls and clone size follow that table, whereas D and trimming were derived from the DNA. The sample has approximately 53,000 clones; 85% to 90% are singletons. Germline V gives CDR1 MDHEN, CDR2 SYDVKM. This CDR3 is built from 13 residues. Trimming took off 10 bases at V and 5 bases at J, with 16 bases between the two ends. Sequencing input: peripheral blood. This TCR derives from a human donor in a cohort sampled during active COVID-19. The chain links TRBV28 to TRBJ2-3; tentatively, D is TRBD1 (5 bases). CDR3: CATRGRARDTQYF. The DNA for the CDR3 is TGTGCCACTCGAGGCAGGGCAAGAGATACGCAGTATTTT.